Listed here are 16 T cell receptor beta chains from one sample, sequenced in a study of cytomegalovirus exposure and HLA in healthy donors. Primers: 60 Vbeta forward and 13 Jbeta reverse. Profiling relied on immunoSEQ multiplex PCR, and the TCRdb table lists in-frame clones only, not all of them. The sample contains over 110,000 clones, about 79% of which appear only once. Sequencing was performed on PBMCs. These receptors were obtained from a male donor in good health and CMV-seronegative.

This chain connects TRBV9 to TRBJ2-5, with 7 bases fitting TRBD2. The CDR3 consists of 16 residues. Germline values: CDR1 SGDLS, CDR2 YYNGEE. Trimming took 4 bases from V and 4 from J; bases not matched to a gene: 13. This CDR3 reads CASSSTPSRGRETQYF. CDR3 bases: TGTGCCAGCAGCTCCACCCCGTCTCGCGGGAGAGAGACCCAGTACTTC.

This chain connects TRBV15 to TRBJ2-6; D remains unclear. This CDR3 is 14 amino acids long. Between the trimmed V and J ends, which lost 8 bases and 1 base, there was a span of 9 bases. Looked up from germline, CDR1 is LNHNV and CDR2 is YYDKDF (reference sequence). For the CDR3, the DNA is TGTGCCACCGTCCTAAGTTCTGGGGCCAACGTCCTGACTTTC. This gives the protein CATVLSSGANVLTF.

The chain uses TRBV7-6 and TRBJ2-3; D call uncertain. Germline-derived CDR1 and CDR2 are SGHVS and FNYEAQ. The CDR3 is made up of 15 amino acids. V lost 5 bases and J lost 2, with 14 bases in between. The CDR3 reads CASSPQVGYTDTQYF. CDR3 coding DNA: TGTGCCAGCAGCCCTCAGGTTGGGTACACAGATACGCAGTATTTT.

This rearrangement joins TRBV7-2 to TRBJ1-5; the D gene is possibly TRBD1 (5 bases). V shed 3 bases and J shed 0 bases, with 12 bases lying between them. The CDR3 totals 16 residues. Germline V CDR1 and CDR2: SGHTA, FQGNSA. The CDR3 reads CASSFQGTYSNQPQHF. The DNA for the CDR3 is TGTGCCAGCAGCTTCCAGGGAACGTATAGCAATCAGCCCCAGCATTTT.

The chain uses TRBV5-1 and TRBJ2-2; 8 positions agree with TRBD2. CDR3 length equals 15 residues. Per germline, CDR1 SGHRS and CDR2 YFSETQ. Trimming cost V 4 bases and J 6 bases; bases outside gene matches: 8. The CDR3 DNA follows: TGCGCCAGCAGCAAAATTAGGACTAGCCCCGGGGAGCTGTTTTTT. Translated, it gives CASSKIRTSPGELFF.

V usage is TRBV7-9 and J usage is TRBJ2-7, with 8 bases that match TRBD2. Trimming cost V 5 bases and J 6 bases; bases outside gene matches: 9. Germline assignment: CDR1 SEHNR and CDR2 FQNEAQ (reference sequence). The CDR3 loop spans 14 amino acids. As DNA, the CDR3 is TGTGCCAGCAGCCTGCCAGCGGGAGAGGTCGAGCAGTACTTC. Its protein product is CASSLPAGEVEQYF. The full variable domain, with the rest looked up from reference TRBV7-9 and TRBJ2-7, is DTGVSQNPRHKITKRGQNVTFRCDPISEHNRLYWYRQTLGQGPEFLTYFQNEAQLEKSRLLSDRFSAERPKGSFSTLEIQRTEQGDSAMYLCASSLPAGEVEQYFGPGTRLTVT.

V usage is TRBV18 and J usage is TRBJ2-7; D is unclear. Trimming stripped 4 bases from V and 0 bases from J, with 7 bases between. Germline CDR1 and CDR2: KGHSH and LQKENI. This CDR3 is 13 amino acids long. This CDR3 reads CASSRTDSYEQYF. Written as DNA, the CDR3 is TGTGCCAGCTCACGCACTGACTCCTACGAGCAGTACTTC.

The J gene is TRBJ2-1, the V gene TRBV5-4; tentatively, D is TRBD1 (6 bases). Deletions cut 7 bases from V and 7 bases from J, with 15 bases between. This CDR3 spans 13 amino acids. From germline, CDR1 is SGHNT and CDR2 YYREEE (reference sequence). CDR3 protein: CASSITGLNEQFF. The CDR3 bases are TGTGCCAGCTCCATAACAGGGTTGAATGAGCAGTTCTTC.

CDR3 nucleotides: TGTGCCAGCAGCCCTCAACCTCAGGGGCTTTACAATGAGCAGTTCTTC. Translation gives CASSPQPQGLYNEQFF. V is TRBV9 and J is TRBJ2-1; D might be TRBD1 (6 bases). This CDR3 contains 16 residues. Trimming took off 4 bases at V and 4 bases at J, with 18 bases between the two ends. From germline, CDR1 is SGDLS and CDR2 YYNGEE.

This clone appeared a few times. The genes are TRBV7-9 and TRBJ1-4; 7 bases align to TRBD1. Germline CDR1 reads SEHNR; CDR2 reads FQNEAQ (reference sequence). V lost 5 bases to trimming and J lost 4 bases; unmatched junction nucleotides: 4. The CDR3 runs 14 residues. This CDR3 is CASSPGTDNEKLFF. DNA of the CDR3: TGTGCCAGCAGCCCCGGGACAGATAATGAAAAACTGTTTTTT.

This chain links TRBV28 with TRBJ2-1; D is possibly TRBD2 (5 bases). The ends were cut back, 8 bases at V and 0 bases at J, with 8 bases in the middle. The CDR3 totals 13 residues. The germline gives CDR1 MDHEN, CDR2 SYDVKM. As DNA, the CDR3 is TGTGCCAGCTGGACTTCCTCCTACAATGAGCAGTTCTTC. It encodes CASWTSSYNEQFF.

This clone was seen only a few times. The V gene is TRBV5-1, the J gene TRBJ2-7, with a weak D call TRBD1 (6 bases). Germline CDR1 is SGHRS and CDR2 is YFSETQ. The CDR3 loop spans 15 amino acids. Trimming removed 3 bases at V and 1 base at J, with 14 bases between. CDR3 protein: CASSYSQGLSYEQYF. CDR3 DNA sequence: TGCGCCAGCAGCTACTCACAGGGTTTGTCCTACGAGCAGTACTTC. The variable domain in full, completed from reference TRBV5-1 and TRBJ2-7, reads KAGVTQTPRYLIKTRGQQVTLSCSPISGHRSVSWYQQTPGQGLQFLFEYFSETQRNKGNFPGRFSGRQFSNSRSEMNVSTLELGDSALYLCASSYSQGLSYEQYFGPGTRLTVT.

J is TRBJ2-5 and V is TRBV5-4; 8 bases are shared with TRBD2. V dropped 4 bases and J dropped 2; count of bases not matched to a gene: 4. CDR3 size: 14 residues. Germline CDR1 SGHNT, CDR2 YYREEE (reference sequence). The CDR3 sequence is CASSTGTRQETQYF. CDR3 coding DNA: TGTGCCAGCAGCACCGGGACTAGACAAGAGACCCAGTACTTC.

The V and J genes are TRBV4-1 and TRBJ1-3, with D perhaps TRBD1 (6 bases). The germline V gene has CDR1 MGHRA and CDR2 YSYEKL. The CDR3 runs 16 residues. Trimming removed 1 base from V and 4 bases from J, with 14 bases in between. CDR3 sequence: CASSQAGTIFGNTIYF. For the CDR3, the DNA is TGCGCCAGCAGCCAAGCCGGGACAATATTCGGAAACACCATATATTTT.

The chain joins TRBV9 to TRBJ1-2; D unclear. This CDR3 comprises 16 residues. The germline CDR1 and CDR2 sequences are SGDLS and YYNGEE. V was trimmed by 3 bases and J by 7 bases, leaving 22 bases between them. The CDR3 region has the DNA TGTGCCAGCAGCGCCGTAGAAGAGACTCTATTGGGTGGCTACACCTTC. As protein: CASSAVEETLLGGYTF. The variable domain in full, completed from reference TRBV9 and TRBJ1-2, reads DSGVTQTPKHLITATGQRVTLRCSPRSGDLSVYWYQQSLDQGLQFLIQYYNGEERAKGNILERFSAQQFPDLHSELNLSSLELGDSALYFCASSAVEETLLGGYTFGSGTRLTVV.

A word on this clone: The sample holds other DNA sequences that translate to the same CDR3. Here the CDR3 reads CASSYSGTGSYEQYF. The CDR3 DNA is TGTGCCAGCAGTTACTCCGGGACAGGTAGCTACGAGCAGTACTTC. This chain joins TRBV6-5 and TRBJ2-7; 8 positions agree with TRBD1. CDR3 length equals 15 residues. Germline V gives CDR1 MNHEY, CDR2 SVGAGI. Germline trimming cut 0 bases from V and 3 bases from J; bases unmatched to any gene: 4.